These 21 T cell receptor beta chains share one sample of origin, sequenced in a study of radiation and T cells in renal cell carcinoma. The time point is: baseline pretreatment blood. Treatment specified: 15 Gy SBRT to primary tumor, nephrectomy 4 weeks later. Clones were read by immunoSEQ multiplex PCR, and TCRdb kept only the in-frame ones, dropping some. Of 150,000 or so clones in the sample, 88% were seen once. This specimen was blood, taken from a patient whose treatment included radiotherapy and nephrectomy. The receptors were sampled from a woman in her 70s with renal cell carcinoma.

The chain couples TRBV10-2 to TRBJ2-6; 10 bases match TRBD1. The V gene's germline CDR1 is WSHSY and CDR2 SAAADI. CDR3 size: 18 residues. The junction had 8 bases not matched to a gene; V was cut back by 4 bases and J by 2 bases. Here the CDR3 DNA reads TGCGCCAGCAGTGGACAGGGGGCGCGTCGCCCTGGGGCCAACGTCCTGACTTTC. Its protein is CASSGQGARRPGANVLTF.

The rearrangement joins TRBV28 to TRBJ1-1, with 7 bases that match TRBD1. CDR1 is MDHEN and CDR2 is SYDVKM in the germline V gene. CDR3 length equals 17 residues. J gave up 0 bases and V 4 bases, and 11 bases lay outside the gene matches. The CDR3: CASSSPGGLDLNTEAFF. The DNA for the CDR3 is TGTGCCAGCAGTTCCCCAGGGGGATTAGACTTGAACACTGAAGCTTTCTTT.

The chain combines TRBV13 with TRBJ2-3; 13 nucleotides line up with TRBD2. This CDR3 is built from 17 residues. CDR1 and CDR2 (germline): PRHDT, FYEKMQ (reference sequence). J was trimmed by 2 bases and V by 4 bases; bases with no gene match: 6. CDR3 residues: CASSSSGTSGTTDTQYF. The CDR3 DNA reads TGTGCCAGCAGCTCCTCAGGGACTAGCGGGACCACAGATACGCAGTATTTT.

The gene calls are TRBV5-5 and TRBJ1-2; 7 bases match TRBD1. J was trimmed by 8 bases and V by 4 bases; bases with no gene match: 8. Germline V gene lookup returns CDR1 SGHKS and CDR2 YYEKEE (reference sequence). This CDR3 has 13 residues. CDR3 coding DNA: TGTGCCAGCAGCCCCGACAGGGTTCGAGGCTACACCTTC. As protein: CASSPDRVRGYTF.

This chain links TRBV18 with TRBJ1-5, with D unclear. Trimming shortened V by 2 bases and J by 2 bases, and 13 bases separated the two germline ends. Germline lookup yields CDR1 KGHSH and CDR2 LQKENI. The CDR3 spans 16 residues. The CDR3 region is CASSPVQTSGNQPQHF. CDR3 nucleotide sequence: TGTGCCAGCTCACCAGTACAAACGTCGGGCAATCAGCCCCAGCATTTT.

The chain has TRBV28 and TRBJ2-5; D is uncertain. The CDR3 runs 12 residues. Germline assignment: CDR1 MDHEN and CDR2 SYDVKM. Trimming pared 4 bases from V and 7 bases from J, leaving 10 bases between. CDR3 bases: TGTGCCAGCAGTTCTCGGACCGTGACCCAGTACTTC. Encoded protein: CASSSRTVTQYF.

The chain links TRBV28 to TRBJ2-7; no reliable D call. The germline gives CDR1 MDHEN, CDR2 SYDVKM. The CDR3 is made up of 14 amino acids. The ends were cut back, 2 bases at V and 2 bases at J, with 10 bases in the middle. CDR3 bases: TGTGCCAGCAGTTTAACCGGACGGACCTACGAGCAGTACTTC. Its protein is CASSLTGRTYEQYF.

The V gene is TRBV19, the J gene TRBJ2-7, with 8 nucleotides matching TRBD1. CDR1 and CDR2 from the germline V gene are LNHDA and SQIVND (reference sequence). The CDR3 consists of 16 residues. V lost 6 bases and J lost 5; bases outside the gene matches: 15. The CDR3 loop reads CASSTQGAQARNEQYF. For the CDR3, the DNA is TGTGCCAGTAGCACCCAGGGGGCTCAGGCGAGAAACGAGCAGTACTTC.

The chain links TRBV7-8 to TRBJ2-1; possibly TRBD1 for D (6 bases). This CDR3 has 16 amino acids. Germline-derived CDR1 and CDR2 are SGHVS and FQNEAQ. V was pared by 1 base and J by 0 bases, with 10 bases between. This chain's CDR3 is CASSLGRTASYNEQFF. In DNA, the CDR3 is TGTGCCAGCAGCTTAGGGCGGACAGCCTCCTACAATGAGCAGTTCTTC. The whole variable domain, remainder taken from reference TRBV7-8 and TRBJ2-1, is GAGVSQSPRYKVAKRGQDVALRCDPISGHVSLFWYQQALGQGPEFLTYFQNEAQLDKSGLPSDRFFAERPEGSVSTLKIQRTQQEDSAVYLCASSLGRTASYNEQFFGPGTRLTVL.

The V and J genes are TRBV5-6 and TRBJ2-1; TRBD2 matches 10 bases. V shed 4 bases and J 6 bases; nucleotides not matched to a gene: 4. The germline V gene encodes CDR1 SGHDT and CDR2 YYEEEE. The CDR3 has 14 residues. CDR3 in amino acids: CASSVSGGSNEQFF. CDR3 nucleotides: TGTGCCAGCAGCGTTAGCGGGGGGTCCAATGAGCAGTTCTTC.

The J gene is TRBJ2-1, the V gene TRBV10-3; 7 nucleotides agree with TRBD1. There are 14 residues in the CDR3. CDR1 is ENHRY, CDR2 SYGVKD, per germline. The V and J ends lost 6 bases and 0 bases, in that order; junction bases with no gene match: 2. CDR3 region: CAIRGTDSYNEQFF. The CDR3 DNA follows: TGTGCCATCAGGGGGACAGACTCCTACAATGAGCAGTTCTTC.

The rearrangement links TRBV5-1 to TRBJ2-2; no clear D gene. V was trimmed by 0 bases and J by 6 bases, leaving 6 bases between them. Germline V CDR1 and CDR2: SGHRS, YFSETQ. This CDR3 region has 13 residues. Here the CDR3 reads CASSLVGPGELFF. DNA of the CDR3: TGCGCCAGCAGCTTGGTAGGGCCCGGGGAGCTGTTTTTT.

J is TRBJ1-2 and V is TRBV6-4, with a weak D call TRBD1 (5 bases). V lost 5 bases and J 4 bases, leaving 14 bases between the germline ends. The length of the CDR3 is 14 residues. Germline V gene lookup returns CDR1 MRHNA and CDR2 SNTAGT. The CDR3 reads CASSPFTGGYGYTF. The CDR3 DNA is TGTGCCAGCAGTCCTTTCACAGGCGGCTATGGCTACACCTTC.

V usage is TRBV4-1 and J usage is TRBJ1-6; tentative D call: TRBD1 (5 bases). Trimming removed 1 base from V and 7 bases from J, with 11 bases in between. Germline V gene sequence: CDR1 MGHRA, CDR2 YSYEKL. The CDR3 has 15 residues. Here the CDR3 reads CASSQVGAKNSPLHF. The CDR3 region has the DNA TGCGCCAGCAGCCAAGTTGGGGCGAAAAATTCACCCCTCCACTTT.

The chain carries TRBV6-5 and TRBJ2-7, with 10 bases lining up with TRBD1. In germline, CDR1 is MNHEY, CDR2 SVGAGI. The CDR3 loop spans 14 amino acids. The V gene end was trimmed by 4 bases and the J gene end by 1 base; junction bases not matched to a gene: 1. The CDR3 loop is CASSSDRGSYEQYF. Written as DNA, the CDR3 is TGTGCCAGCAGTTCGGACAGGGGGTCCTACGAGCAGTACTTC.

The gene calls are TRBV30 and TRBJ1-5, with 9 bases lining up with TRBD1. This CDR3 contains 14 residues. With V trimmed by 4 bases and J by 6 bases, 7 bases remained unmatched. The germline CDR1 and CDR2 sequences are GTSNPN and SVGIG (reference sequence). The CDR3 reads CAWNADRGSQPQHF. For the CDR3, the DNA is TGTGCCTGGAACGCGGACAGGGGATCTCAGCCCCAGCATTTT.

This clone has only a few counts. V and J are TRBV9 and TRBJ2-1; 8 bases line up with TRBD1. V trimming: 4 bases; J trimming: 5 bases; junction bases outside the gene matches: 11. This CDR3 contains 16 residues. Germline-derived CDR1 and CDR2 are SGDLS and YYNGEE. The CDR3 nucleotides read TGTGCCAGCAGCCCAGGGGTCGGGACAGGCCACAATGAGCAGTTCTTC. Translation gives CASSPGVGTGHNEQFF. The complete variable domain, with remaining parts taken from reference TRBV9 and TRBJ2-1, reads DSGVTQTPKHLITATGQRVTLRCSPRSGDLSVYWYQQSLDQGLQFLIQYYNGEERAKGNILERFSAQQFPDLHSELNLSSLELGDSALYFCASSPGVGTGHNEQFFGPGTRLTVL.

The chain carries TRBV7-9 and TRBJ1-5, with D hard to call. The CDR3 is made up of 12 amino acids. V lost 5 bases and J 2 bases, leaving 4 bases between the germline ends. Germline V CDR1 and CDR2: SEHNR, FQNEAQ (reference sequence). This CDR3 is CASSEGNQPQHF. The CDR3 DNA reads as TGTGCCAGCAGCGAGGGCAATCAGCCCCAGCATTTT.

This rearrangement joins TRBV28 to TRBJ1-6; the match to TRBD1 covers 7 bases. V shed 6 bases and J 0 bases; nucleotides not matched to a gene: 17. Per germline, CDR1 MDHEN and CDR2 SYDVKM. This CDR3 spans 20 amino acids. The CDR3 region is CASSPLGPGQPSSYNSPLHF. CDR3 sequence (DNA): TGTGCCAGCAGCCCCCTAGGTCCGGGACAGCCGAGCTCCTATAATTCACCCCTCCACTTT.

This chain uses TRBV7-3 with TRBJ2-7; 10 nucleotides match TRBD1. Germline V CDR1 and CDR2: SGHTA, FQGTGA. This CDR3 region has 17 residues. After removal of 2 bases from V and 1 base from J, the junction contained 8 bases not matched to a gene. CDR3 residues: CASSLGLGTGASYEQYF. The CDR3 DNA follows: TGTGCCAGCAGCTTAGGTCTAGGGACAGGGGCATCCTACGAGCAGTACTTC. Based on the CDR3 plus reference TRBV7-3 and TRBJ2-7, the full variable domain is GAGVSQTPSNKVTEKGKYVELRCDPISGHTALYWYRQSLGQGPEFLIYFQGTGAADDSGLPNDRFFAVRPEGSVSTLKIQRTERGDSAVYLCASSLGLGTGASYEQYFGPGTRLTVT.

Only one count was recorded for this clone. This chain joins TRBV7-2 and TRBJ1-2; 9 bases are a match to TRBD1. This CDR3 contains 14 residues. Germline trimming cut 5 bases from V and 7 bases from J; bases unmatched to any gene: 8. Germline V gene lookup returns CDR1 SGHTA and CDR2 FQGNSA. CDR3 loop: CASSPRQGGVGYTF. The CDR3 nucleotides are TGTGCCAGCAGCCCGAGACAGGGGGGCGTTGGCTACACCTTC.